This T cell receptor (beta chain) is drawn from a study of shared clonotypes between healthy human individuals. Trimming removed 1 base at V and 0 bases at J, with 8 bases between. From germline, CDR1 is MGHRA and CDR2 YSYEKL. This CDR3 is built from 15 residues. Each PCR replicate from the sorted subsets contained 200 to 250 ng DNA, which is 25,000 to 30,000 T cell genomes. The assay was immunoSEQ multiplex PCR, and TCRdb's table has in-frame clones only and misses some. The sample shows some 2,000,000 clones, around 95% of them seen only once. The receptor was derived from a man aged 18 to 35 in good health. This chain joins TRBV4-1 and TRBJ2-3; D gene unclear. Material: naive CD4+ T cells sorted from blood. Subset described: CD45RA+ positively selected. CDR3 in amino acids: CASSQAQRSTDTQYF. As DNA, the CDR3 is TGCGCCAGCAGCCAAGCCCAGAGGAGCACAGATACGCAGTATTTT.